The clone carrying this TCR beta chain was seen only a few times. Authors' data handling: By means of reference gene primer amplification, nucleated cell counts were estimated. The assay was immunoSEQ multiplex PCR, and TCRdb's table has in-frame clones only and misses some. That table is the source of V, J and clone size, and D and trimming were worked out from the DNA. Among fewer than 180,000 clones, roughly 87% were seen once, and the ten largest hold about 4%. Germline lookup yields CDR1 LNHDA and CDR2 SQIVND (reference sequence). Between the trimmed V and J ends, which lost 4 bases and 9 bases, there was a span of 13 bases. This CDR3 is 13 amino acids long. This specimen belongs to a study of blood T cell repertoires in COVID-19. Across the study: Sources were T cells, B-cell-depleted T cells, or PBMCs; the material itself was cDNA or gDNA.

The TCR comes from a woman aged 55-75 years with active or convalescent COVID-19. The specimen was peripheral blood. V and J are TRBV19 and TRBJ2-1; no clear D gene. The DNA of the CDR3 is TGTGCCAGTAGTACCTATGAGGATCTTGAGCAGTTCTTC. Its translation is CASSTYEDLEQFF.